Following are 22 T cell receptor beta chains from one sample sequenced in a study of CD8 T cells in Susac syndrome. Reverse transcription of roughly 0.5 to 1 ug RNA was performed with random hexamers. One entry per CDR3 protein results from TCRdb running MiXCR on the immunoSEQ multiplex PCR reads. The table records 150,000 to 160,000 distinct CDR3 sequences, 90% to 95% of them present only once. Sequenced: CD8+ T cells from PBMCs. These receptors all stem from a human donor with multiple sclerosis.

The V gene is TRBV30, the J gene TRBJ2-1; tentative D call: TRBD2 (6 bases). Looked up from germline, CDR1 is GTSNPN and CDR2 is SVGIG (reference sequence). Deletions cut 1 base from V and 12 bases from J, with 13 bases between. CDR3 length: 12 residues. CDR3 DNA sequence: TGTGCCTGGAGTGCCCCTCGGCGGGGGCAGTTCTTC. Translated, it gives CAWSAPRRGQFF.

The rearrangement joins TRBV10-3 to TRBJ2-7, with 9 bases fitting TRBD1. Germline V lookup: CDR1 ENHRY, CDR2 SYGVKD. CDR3 length: 12 residues. With V trimmed by 7 bases and J by 7 bases, 5 bases remained unmatched. The CDR3 region is CAIIGTGQEQYF. The CDR3 DNA reads TGTGCCATCATTGGGACAGGGCAGGAGCAGTACTTC.

The chain employs TRBV25-1 and TRBJ2-7, with TRBD2 identical over 7 bases. J lost 5 bases, V lost 8 bases, and 6 bases had no gene match. CDR1 MGHDK and CDR2 SYGVNS come from the germline V gene. This CDR3 has 12 amino acids. The CDR3 spells CASGTGGNEQYF. The CDR3 nucleotides are TGTGCCAGCGGGACGGGAGGAAACGAGCAGTACTTC.

The rearrangement joins TRBV28 to TRBJ2-5; a possible D gene is TRBD2 (5 bases). Germline lookup yields CDR1 MDHEN and CDR2 SYDVKM. The CDR3 is 17 residues long. Trimming took 6 bases from V and 1 from J, leaving 21 bases between them. The CDR3 DNA follows: TGTGCCAGCAGCCGTTTGGGTGGAGGACGAGCCCAAGAGACCCAGTACTTC. Its translation is CASSRLGGGRAQETQYF.

The rearrangement uses TRBV2 and TRBJ1-5, with TRBD1 matching 12 bases. Germline CDR1 and CDR2: SNHLY and FYNNEI. The CDR3 sequence is 15 residues long. Germline trimming cut 5 bases from V and 7 bases from J; bases unmatched to any gene: 6. CDR3 in amino acids: CASSRDRGQRQPQHF. The CDR3 DNA is TGTGCCAGCAGTAGGGACAGGGGGCAGAGACAGCCCCAGCATTTT.

The V and J genes are TRBV12-3 or TRBV12-4 and TRBJ1-5; D unresolved. The CDR3 spans 15 residues. The ends were cut back, 7 bases at V and 5 bases at J, with 18 bases in the middle. In DNA form, the CDR3 reads TGTGCCAGCACCCGTACCGGCCGGGAAGATCAGCCCCAGCATTTT. It is translated as CASTRTGREDQPQHF.

J is TRBJ1-1 and V is TRBV3-1; D is perhaps TRBD1 (5 bases). The germline gives CDR1 LGHDT, CDR2 YNNKEL (reference sequence). The CDR3 is made up of 17 amino acids. Trimming stripped 1 base from V and 1 base from J, with 16 bases between. For the CDR3, the DNA is TGTGCCAGCAGCCAAGCTATATTCAGGGAGGCGAACACTGAAGCTTTCTTT. It specifies CASSQAIFREANTEAFF.

This chain links TRBV4-1 with TRBJ2-7, with 9 bases matching TRBD2. Germline trimming cut 0 bases from V and 4 bases from J; bases unmatched to any gene: 7. This CDR3 is 16 amino acids long. Per the germline V gene, CDR1 is MGHRA and CDR2 is YSYEKL. In nucleotides, the CDR3 is TGCGCCAGCAGCCAAGATCGAAAAGCGGGGGGTTACGAGCAGTACTTC. It encodes CASSQDRKAGGYEQYF.

Remarks on this clonotype: A read error may produce the germline difference seen at one junction end. The chain joins TRBV2 to TRBJ1-2; no firm D call. Per the germline V gene, CDR1 is SNHLY and CDR2 is FYNNEI. The CDR3 extends over 10 amino acids. CDR3 protein: CASSGADAAF. CDR3 in DNA: TGTGCCAGCAGTGGGGCCGATGCCGCCTTC.

The rearrangement links TRBV5-6 to TRBJ2-7; D remains unclear. Per germline, CDR1 SGHDT and CDR2 YYEEEE. V was trimmed by 0 bases and J by 3 bases, leaving 7 bases between them. The CDR3 length is 13 residues. The CDR3 bases are TGTGCCAGCAGCTTGGAGCAAAACTACGAGCAGTACTTC. Protein product: CASSLEQNYEQYF.

The rearrangement uses TRBV7-9 and TRBJ2-4; D gene unclear. V shed 5 bases and J shed 8 bases, with 16 bases lying between them. CDR3 length equals 14 residues. Germline lookup yields CDR1 SEHNR and CDR2 FQNEAQ (reference sequence). CDR3 region: CASSPPGPEDIQYF. CDR3 nucleotide sequence: TGTGCCAGCAGCCCTCCAGGACCAGAGGACATTCAGTACTTC.

The rearrangement links TRBV29-1 to TRBJ2-5; D may be TRBD1 or TRBD2 (6 bases each). Germline-derived CDR1 and CDR2 are SQVTM and ANQGSEA. V was clipped by 4 bases and J by 1 base, with 10 bases between them. CDR3 size: 13 residues. Here the CDR3 DNA reads TGCAGCGTTGGAGGGGGGTCCCAAGAGACCCAGTACTTC. Its translation: CSVGGGSQETQYF.

This chain joins TRBV25-1 and TRBJ1-6, with TRBD1 matching over 7 bases. V lost 10 bases and J lost 2; bases outside the gene matches: 8. The germline CDR1 and CDR2 sequences are MGHDK and SYGVNS. CDR3 length equals 15 residues. Written as DNA, the CDR3 is TGTGCCACCCAGGGGGGCAGACCCTATAATTCACCCCTCCACTTT. This translates into CATQGGRPYNSPLHF.

The rearrangement links TRBV7-2 to TRBJ2-5, with 10 bases identical to TRBD2. This CDR3 is built from 16 residues. Germline trimming cut 5 bases from V and 4 bases from J; bases unmatched to any gene: 10. Germline V gene data show CDR1 as SGHTA and CDR2 as FQGNSA. CDR3 sequence: CASSAQRGGQRETQYF. DNA for the CDR3: TGTGCCAGCAGCGCCCAGCGGGGGGGCCAGAGAGAGACCCAGTACTTC.

This clonotype was seen a single time. The chain couples TRBV7-9 to TRBJ1-5, with a weak D call TRBD1 (6 bases). CDR3 length: 14 amino acids. CDR1 and CDR2 from the germline V gene are SEHNR and FQNEAQ (reference sequence). V was trimmed by 3 bases and J by 6 bases, leaving 12 bases between them. The CDR3 region is CASSLTGPGQPQHF. For the CDR3, the DNA is TGTGCCAGCAGCTTGACAGGCCCGGGTCAGCCCCAGCATTTT.

V usage is TRBV20-1 and J usage is TRBJ2-7; D perhaps matches TRBD1 (6 bases). The CDR3 contains 14 residues. V lost 3 bases to trimming and J lost 3 bases, with 15 bases between them. Looked up from germline, CDR1 is DFQATT and CDR2 is SNEGSKA (reference sequence). The CDR3 region has the DNA TGCAGTGCTAGTTTTGACCTAGGGGGCTACGAGCAGTACTTC. Its protein is CSASFDLGGYEQYF.

CDR3 residues: CASSPQGSVQETQYF. The CDR3 coding sequence is TGTGCCAGCAGCCCCCAGGGATCCGTTCAAGAGACCCAGTACTTC. The genes are TRBV9 and TRBJ2-5, with a weak D call TRBD1 (5 bases). This CDR3 has 15 residues. Germline V gene data show CDR1 as SGDLS and CDR2 as YYNGEE. Deletions cut 4 bases from V and 2 bases from J, with 15 bases between.

In DNA, the CDR3 is TGCAGCGTCACCGGGACAGGGGGCCACGAGCAGTACTTC. It yields the protein CSVTGTGGHEQYF. The chain uses TRBV29-1 and TRBJ2-7, with 12 bases that match TRBD1. Per the germline V gene, CDR1 is SQVTM and CDR2 is ANQGSEA. The trim removed 6 bases at V and 5 bases at J, leaving 5 bases unmatched. The CDR3 consists of 13 residues.

A few counts support this clonotype. For the CDR3, the DNA is TGTGCCAGCAGTTATGGCGTCTCCGCCTACGAGCAGTACTTC. Translated, it gives CASSYGVSAYEQYF. The J gene is TRBJ2-7, the V gene TRBV6-6; D is unclear. The CDR3 covers 14 residues. Germline-derived CDR1 and CDR2 are MNHNY and SVGAGI (reference sequence). Trimming pared 3 bases from V and 2 bases from J, leaving 11 bases between.

V gene TRBV13 combines with J gene TRBJ1-1; D is undetermined. With 0 bases removed from V and 0 bases from J, the gap between germline ends came to 8 bases. The CDR3 is made up of 15 amino acids. Germline V gene lookup returns CDR1 PRHDT and CDR2 FYEKMQ (reference sequence). This CDR3 is CASSLGPAMNTEAFF. The CDR3 coding sequence is TGTGCCAGCAGCTTAGGTCCAGCAATGAACACTGAAGCTTTCTTT.

The gene calls are TRBV20-1 and TRBJ2-7; 9 bases match TRBD1. Germline V gene lookup returns CDR1 DFQATT and CDR2 SNEGSKA (reference sequence). The CDR3 contains 14 residues. Germline trimming cut 0 bases from V and 3 bases from J; bases unmatched to any gene: 3. CDR3 coding DNA: TGCAGTGCTAGAGATGTGGACAGGGGCTACGAGCAGTACTTC. Amino acids: CSARDVDRGYEQYF.

The J gene is TRBJ2-7, the V gene TRBV6-6, with D perhaps TRBD2 (6 bases). This CDR3 contains 15 residues. Germline lookup yields CDR1 MNHNY and CDR2 SVGAGI (reference sequence). V lost 6 bases and J 7 bases, leaving 22 bases between the germline ends. The CDR3 protein is CASSYTRSEAGEQYF. CDR3 nucleotides: TGTGCCAGCAGCTACACTCGATCGGAGGCGGGGGAGCAGTACTTC.